This T cell receptor (beta chain) was retrieved from a study of cytomegalovirus exposure and HLA in healthy donors. After removal of 4 bases from V and 5 bases from J, the junction contained 11 bases not matched to a gene. CDR3 size: 16 residues. In germline, CDR1 is MNHNS, CDR2 SASEGT. Study-wide points: Reports credit the classifier with highly specific, highly sensitive diagnosis of cytomegalovirus status. Reports indicate that TCR beta sequences accurately predicted the HLA-A and HLA-B alleles of most subjects. A list of 150 or so TCR beta chains associated with cytomegalovirus was given. Common viral pathogens seemed to be connected with several of the most significant clusters, according to a later analysis.

It was with 60 Vbeta and 13 Jbeta primers that the PCR ran. Generated by immunoSEQ multiplex PCR, the TCRdb table keeps only in-frame clones and is missing some. The table includes some 90,000 clones, around 81% detected once. A remark on this clone: Its antigen remains unidentified.

The J gene is TRBJ2-1, the V gene TRBV6-1; 7 bases align to TRBD2. The clonotype was recovered from a woman aged 70 to 79 in good health and CMV-seropositive. The specimen was PBMCs. CDR3 DNA: TGTGCCAGCAGTGGGGGGGGAGCCCATATTAACAATGAGCAGTTCTTC. It specifies CASSGGGAHINNEQFF.